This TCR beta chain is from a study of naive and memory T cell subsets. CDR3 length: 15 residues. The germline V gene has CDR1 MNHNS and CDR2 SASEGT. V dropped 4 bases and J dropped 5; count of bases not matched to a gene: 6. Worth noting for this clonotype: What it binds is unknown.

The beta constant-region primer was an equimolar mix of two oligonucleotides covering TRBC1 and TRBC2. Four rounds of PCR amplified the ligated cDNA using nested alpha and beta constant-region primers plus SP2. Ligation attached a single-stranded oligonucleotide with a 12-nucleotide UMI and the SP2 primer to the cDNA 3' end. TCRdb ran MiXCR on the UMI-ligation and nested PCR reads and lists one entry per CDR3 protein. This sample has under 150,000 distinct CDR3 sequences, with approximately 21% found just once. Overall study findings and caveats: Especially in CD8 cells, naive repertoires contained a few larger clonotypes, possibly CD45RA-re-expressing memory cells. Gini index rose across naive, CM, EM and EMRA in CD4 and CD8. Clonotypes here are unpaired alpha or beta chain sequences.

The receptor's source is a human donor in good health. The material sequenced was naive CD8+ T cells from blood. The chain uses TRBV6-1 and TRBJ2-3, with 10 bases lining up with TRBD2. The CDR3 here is CASSALAGERDTQYF. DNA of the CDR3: TGTGCCAGCAGTGCCCTAGCGGGAGAAAGAGATACGCAGTATTTT.